A selection of T cell receptor beta chains follows, all from one sample in a study of blood T cell repertoires in COVID-19. The repertoire was sequenced with immunoSEQ multiplex PCR; TCRdb's copy has only in-frame clones and lacks some. Of some 170,000 clones listed, 70% to 90% are singletons. Sequencing was performed on PBMCs or T cells enriched from blood (not recorded which). The receptors were gathered from a man aged 35 to 55 who had recovered from COVID-19. Both conserved end residues are part of each CDR3. The D gene is left open where the match is weak. Clone size appears in some rows only: once, few, many, or a class for an expanded clone.

j_gene	d_gene	v_gene	abundance	CDR3nt	CDR3aa
TRBJ2-7	NA	TRBV18	NA	TGTGCCAGCTCACCCTCCTCCTACGAGCAGTACTTC	CASSPSSYEQYF
TRBJ2-2	NA	TRBV3-1/TRBV3-2	once	TGTGCCAGCAGCCAAAACTACAGGGTCACCGGGGAGCTGTTTTTT	CASSQNYRVTGELFF
TRBJ2-7	TRBD2	TRBV18	NA	TGTGCCAGCTCAGCAGGGACTAGCGGGGGCTACGAGCAGTACTTC	CASSAGTSGGYEQYF
TRBJ1-2	NA	TRBV3-1/TRBV3-2	NA	TGTGCCAGCAGCCAAGGGACTCTCTATGGCTACACCTTC	CASSQGTLYGYTF
TRBJ1-2	TRBD1	TRBV6-5	NA	TGTGCCAGCAGTCGTACAGGGGCTCAAGGCTACACCTTC	CASSRTGAQGYTF
TRBJ2-2	NA	TRBV9	NA	TGTGCCAGCAGCACTCGGAACACCGGGGAGCTGTTTTTT	CASSTRNTGELFF
TRBJ1-1	TRBD1	TRBV5-4	NA	TGTGCCAGCAGCGCTGAGGACAGGGAGTGGAATACTGAAGCTTTCTTT	CASSAEDREWNTEAFF
TRBJ2-3	NA	TRBV5-1	NA	TGCGCCAGCAGCTTGGGGCAGGGCCCTAAGAGCACAGATACGCAGTATTTT	CASSLGQGPKSTDTQYF
TRBJ1-1	NA	TRBV5-4	NA	TGTGCCAGCAGCTTGTGGGAGGGAACGGGGACTGAAGCTTTCTTT	CASSLWEGTGTEAFF
TRBJ2-7	TRBD1	TRBV2	NA	TGTGCCAGCAGTGAAGCCACCCCGGGACAGGGGTACGAGCAGTACTTC	CASSEATPGQGYEQYF
TRBJ1-2	NA	TRBV11-2	NA	TGTGCCAGCAGCTTAGATCCAGGGGACTATGGCTACACCTTC	CASSLDPGDYGYTF
TRBJ1-2	NA	TRBV2	NA	TGTGCCAGCAGCGCGGACAAGGAGTATGGCTACACCTTC	CASSADKEYGYTF
TRBJ1-2	TRBD1	TRBV11-2	NA	TGTGCCAGCTCCCTGGCAGGGGGCGGCTACACCTTC	CASSLAGGGYTF
TRBJ2-5	NA	TRBV5-4	NA	TGTGCCAGCAGCTTGAAGGTGGGGGGTCAAGAGACCCAGTACTTC	CASSLKVGGQETQYF
TRBJ1-2	TRBD1	TRBV7-3	NA	TGTGCCAGCAGCTTAGGAGGGACAGGCGTCAACTATGGCTACACCTTC	CASSLGGTGVNYGYTF
TRBJ2-1	TRBD2	TRBV13	NA	TGTGCCAGCAAACTAGCGGGGGGTCCTTCCCTGGGAAATGAGCAGTTCTTC	CASKLAGGPSLGNEQFF
TRBJ1-5	NA	TRBV6-5	NA	TGTGCCAGCAAGCTAGATAGCAATCAGCCCCAGCATTTT	CASKLDSNQPQHF
TRBJ2-3	TRBD2	TRBV3-1/TRBV3-2	NA	TGTGCCAGCAGCCACCGGCCCACTAGCGGGGGGCGCCACACAGATACGCAGTATTTT	CASSHRPTSGGRHTDTQYF
TRBJ2-5	NA	TRBV2	NA	TGTGCCAGCAGTAGGAGCAGGGAAGAGACCCAGTACTTC	CASSRSREETQYF
TRBJ1-6	TRBD1	TRBV4-1	NA	TGCGCCAGCAGCCAAGACCAGGACAGGGGGAGGCCACCCCTCCACTTT	CASSQDQDRGRPPLHF
TRBJ2-7	TRBD2	TRBV6-5	NA	TGTGCCAGCAGTTTAGCGGGGACGAACTACGAGCAGTACTTC	CASSLAGTNYEQYF
TRBJ1-1	NA	TRBV5-5	NA	TGTGCCAGCAGCTTGGTTACAGGGTTACCCGAAGCTTTCTTT	CASSLVTGLPEAFF
TRBJ2-3	NA	TRBV7-3	NA	TGTGCCAGCCAACCCTCCTTTGGCGGTACGCAGTATTTT	CASQPSFGGTQYF
TRBJ1-2	NA	TRBV5-1	NA	TGCGCCAGCAGCGTCCGTGCTCAGGGTAACTATGGCTACACCTTC	CASSVRAQGNYGYTF
TRBJ2-7	NA	TRBV30	NA	TGTGCCTGGAGTCCCGGGGTAGCCGTCTACGAGCAGTACTTC	CAWSPGVAVYEQYF
TRBJ1-1	NA	TRBV9	once	TGTGCCAGCAGCGTAGACAGGACCACTGAAGCTTTCTTT	CASSVDRTTEAFF
TRBJ1-3	NA	TRBV18	once	TGTGCCAGCTCACCTCAGCCTGGTGAAGCGGGGAACACCATATATTTT	CASSPQPGEAGNTIYF
TRBJ1-2	TRBD1	TRBV5-4	NA	TGTGCCAGCAGCCTAGACAGGGAAGGCTATGGCTACACCTTC	CASSLDREGYGYTF
TRBJ1-1	NA	TRBV5-1	NA	TGCGCCAGCAGCTTGGATTGGGGCAAGAGAGACACTGAAGCTTTCTTT	CASSLDWGKRDTEAFF
TRBJ1-1	TRBD1	TRBV6-6	NA	TGTGCCAGCAGTTACTTACAGGGGGGTGAAGCTTTCTTT	CASSYLQGGEAFF
TRBJ2-6	NA	TRBV14	once	TGTGCCAGCAGCCAAGGAACTTCTGGGGCCAACGTCCTGACTTTC	CASSQGTSGANVLTF
TRBJ1-1	NA	TRBV19	NA	TGTGCCAGTAGTGAGTCAGGCCGTGAAGCTTTCTTT	CASSESGREAFF
TRBJ1-2	NA	TRBV29-1	NA	TGCAGCGTCGAGCCCCCTGACAGGTCCTATGGCTACACCTTC	CSVEPPDRSYGYTF
TRBJ1-1	NA	TRBV10-3	NA	TGTGCCATCAGGCCCCCCGCGCTGAACACTGAAGCTTTCTTT	CAIRPPALNTEAFF
TRBJ2-5	TRBD2	TRBV2	NA	TGTGCCAGCAGTGAAGCGCTTCAGGGCACGGGGGGAGAGACCCAGTACTTC	CASSEALQGTGGETQYF
TRBJ2-2	TRBD2	TRBV5-4	NA	TGTGCCACCTTCTTAGCGGGGCCCGGGGGGGAGCTGTTTTTT	CATFLAGPGGELFF
TRBJ2-5	NA	TRBV2	NA	TGTGCCAGCAGAGGGGGGCGGGGGTCGACCCAGTACTTC	CASRGGRGSTQYF
TRBJ1-5	NA	TRBV7-2	NA	TGTGCCAGCAGCTACAGGGTCCAAAGTCAGCCCCAGCATTTT	CASSYRVQSQPQHF
TRBJ1-1	NA	TRBV6-1	few	TGTGCCAGCAGTGAAGCCGGCGCGGGCACTGAAGCTTTCTTT	CASSEAGAGTEAFF
TRBJ2-5	TRBD2	TRBV9	once	TGTGCCAGCAGCGTAGGGCGGGGGGGCGAGGAGACCCAGTACTTC	CASSVGRGGEETQYF